The clone carrying this T cell receptor (beta chain) occurred once. Its matching antigen is unknown. Trimming removed 4 bases from V and 5 bases from J; junction bases left unmatched: 7. Per the germline V gene, CDR1 is ENHRY and CDR2 is SYGVKD. The CDR3 length is 14 residues. This specimen belongs to a study of long-term antiretroviral therapy in people with HIV. Study findings and constraints: When set beside controls, HIV repertoires had CDR3 length ranges that were narrower.

Runs used v3.0 of the immunoSEQ assay and were done at survey level. Measured with immunoSEQ multiplex PCR; TCRdb has only the in-frame clones, and not every one. The sample lists 34,000 or so clones, 85% to 95% occurring once. This chain uses TRBV10-3 with TRBJ1-1; 7 bases align to TRBD1. Sequenced material: unsorted PBMCs, taken 5 to 5.5 years after starting antiretroviral therapy. This receptor was taken from a woman between 50 and 59 years old with HIV. The CDR3 loop reads CAISASRGSTEAFF. The CDR3 DNA follows: TGTGCCATCAGTGCTAGCAGGGGGTCTACTGAAGCTTTCTTT.